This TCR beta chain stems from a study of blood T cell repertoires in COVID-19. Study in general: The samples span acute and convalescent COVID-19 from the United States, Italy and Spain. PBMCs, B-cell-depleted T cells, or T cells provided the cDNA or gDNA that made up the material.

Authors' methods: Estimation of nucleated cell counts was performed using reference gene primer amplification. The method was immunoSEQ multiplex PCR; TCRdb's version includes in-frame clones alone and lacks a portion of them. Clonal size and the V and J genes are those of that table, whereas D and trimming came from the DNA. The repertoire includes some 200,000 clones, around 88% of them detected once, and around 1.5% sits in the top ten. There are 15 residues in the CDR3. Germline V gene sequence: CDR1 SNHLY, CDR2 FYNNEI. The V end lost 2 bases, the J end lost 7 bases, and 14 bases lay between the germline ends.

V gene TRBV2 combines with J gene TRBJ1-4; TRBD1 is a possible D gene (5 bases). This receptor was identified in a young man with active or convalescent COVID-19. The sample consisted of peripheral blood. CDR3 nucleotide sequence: TGTGCCAGCAGTGAACTGGGGGGGGGACGTGAAAAACTGTTTTTT. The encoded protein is CASSELGGGREKLFF.